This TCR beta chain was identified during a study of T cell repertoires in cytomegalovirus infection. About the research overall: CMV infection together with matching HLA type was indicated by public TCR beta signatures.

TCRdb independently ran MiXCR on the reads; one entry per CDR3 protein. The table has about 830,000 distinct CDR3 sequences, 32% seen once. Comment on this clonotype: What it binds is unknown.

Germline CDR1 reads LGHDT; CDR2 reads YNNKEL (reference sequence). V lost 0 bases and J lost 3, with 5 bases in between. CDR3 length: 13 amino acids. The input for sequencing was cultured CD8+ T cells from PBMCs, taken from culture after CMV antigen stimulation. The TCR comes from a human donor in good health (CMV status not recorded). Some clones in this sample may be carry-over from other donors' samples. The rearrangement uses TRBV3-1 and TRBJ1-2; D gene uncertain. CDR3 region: CASSQERHYGYTF. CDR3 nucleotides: TGTGCCAGCAGCCAAGAGAGACACTATGGCTACACCTTC.